This T cell receptor (beta chain) derives from a study of cytomegalovirus exposure and HLA in healthy donors. Study-wide results and limits: Some V segments (TRBV6-2 and TRBV6-3 among them) were excluded as indistinguishable. Later genetic work tied a missense DCLRE1C variant to beta-chain V and J trimming. CMV serostatus was the sole immune exposure data available.

The primer mix had 60 Vbeta and 13 Jbeta primers. Using immunoSEQ multiplex PCR, the repertoire was profiled, and TCRdb retains in-frame clones only, with some absent. Seen here are 130,000 or so clones, 84% observed once, and the top ten hold 2.5% to 3%. V lost 2 bases, J lost 3 bases, and 7 bases lay in between. Germline V gene lookup returns CDR1 SGHVS and CDR2 FNYEAQ. There are 13 residues in the CDR3. In the case of this clone: Its antigen is unknown.

The sequencing sample was made of PBMCs. This sequence joins TRBV7-6 and TRBJ1-1; no reliable D call. The TCR sequence derives from a woman aged 18-29 years in good health and CMV-seropositive. DNA of the CDR3: TGTGCCAGCAGCTTATTTCCGGACACTGAAGCTTTCTTT. Encoded protein: CASSLFPDTEAFF.